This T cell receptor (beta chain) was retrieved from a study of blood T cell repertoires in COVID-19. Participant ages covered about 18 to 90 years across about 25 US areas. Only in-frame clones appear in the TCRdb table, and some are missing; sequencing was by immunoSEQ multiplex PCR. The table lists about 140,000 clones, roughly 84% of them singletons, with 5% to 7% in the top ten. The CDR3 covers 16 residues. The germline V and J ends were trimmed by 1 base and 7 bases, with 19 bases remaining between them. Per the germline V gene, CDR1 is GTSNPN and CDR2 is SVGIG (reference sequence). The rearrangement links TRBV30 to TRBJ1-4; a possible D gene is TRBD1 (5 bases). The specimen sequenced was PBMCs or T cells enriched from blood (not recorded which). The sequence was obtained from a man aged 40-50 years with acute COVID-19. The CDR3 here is CAWSGGDTMGGEKLFF. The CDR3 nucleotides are TGTGCCTGGAGTGGCGGGGATACGATGGGGGGTGAAAAACTGTTTTTT.